This T cell receptor beta chain was captured in a study of human thymus T cells. Findings of the study overall: Seemingly biased V and J gene usage marked thymic and blood repertoires.

The repertoire was sequenced with immunoSEQ multiplex PCR; TCRdb's copy has only in-frame clones and lacks some. The data contain some 78,000 clones, 96% of them singletons. The CDR3 covers 15 residues. The V gene lost 7 bases and the J gene lost 4 bases, with 19 bases spanning the gap. The germline V gene encodes CDR1 LNHDA and CDR2 SQIVND (reference sequence). Thymic samples were excised during corrective heart operations. With respect to this clone: Its target is not known.

The V gene is TRBV19, the J gene TRBJ1-2, with a possible D match to TRBD1 (6 bases). The material sequenced was thymus tissue. The receptor comes from a boy less than two years old with a congenital heart defect but otherwise immunologically healthy. This CDR3 reads CASTPQGSALYGYTF. The CDR3 DNA reads as TGTGCCAGTACCCCACAGGGATCTGCGCTCTATGGCTACACCTTC.